Presented here are 2 T cell receptor beta chains from one specimen sequenced in a study of OX40 agonist ivuxolimab in advanced cancers. Sequencing used immunoSEQ multiplex PCR; TCRdb keeps in-frame clones, though not all of them. The repertoire holds about 48,000 clones, with about three quarters as singletons. The material was CD4+ or CD8+ T cells sorted from blood, obtained in a trial of the OX40 agonist ivuxolimab. The receptors derive from an adult with an advanced solid tumor such as melanoma, head and neck, liver or kidney cancer.

This clone was counted a few times. The CDR3 sequence is CASSLTRQAQYEQYF. The DNA of the CDR3 is TGTGCCAGCAGCTTGACCCGGCAGGCTCAGTACGAGCAGTACTTC. V usage is TRBV5-6 and J usage is TRBJ2-7; D is ambiguous. Germline assignment: CDR1 SGHDT and CDR2 YYEEEE. The CDR3 has 15 residues. Trimming took off 1 base at V and 4 bases at J, with 15 bases between the two ends.

The chain couples TRBV6-6 to TRBJ1-1; perhaps TRBD1 as D (5 bases). The CDR3 sequence is 14 residues long. V dropped 2 bases and J dropped 2 bases, with 9 bases sitting between them. CDR1 is MNHNY, CDR2 SVGAGI, per germline (reference sequence). The CDR3 coding sequence is TGTGCCAGCAGTTACGACAGAACAAACACTGAAGCTTTCTTT. Protein sequence: CASSYDRTNTEAFF.